This is a list of T cell receptor beta chains from one sample in a study of blood T cells in healthy people across ages. TCRdb used MiXCR to reprocess the 5' RACE reads, holding one entry per CDR3 protein. The sample lists some 640,000 distinct CDR3 sequences; 49% were seen once. The sequenced sample was blood. These receptors originate from a woman aged 55 to 70 in good health. The CDR3 runs from the conserved cysteine through the conserved F or W. Fields, in order: D gene, clone size, CDR3 length, V gene, J gene, CDR3 DNA, CDR3 protein. The D gene is left open where the match is weak. Clone size, where shown, is once, few, many, or a class for clones that have expanded.

d_gene: TRBD2
abundance: -
len: 14
v_gene: TRBV9
j_gene: TRBJ2-7
CDR3nt: TGTGCCAGCAGCGTAGACGGGAGGGCCGGCGAGCAGTACTTC
CDR3aa: CASSVDGRAGEQYF

d_gene: TRBD2
abundance: -
len: 14
v_gene: TRBV7-3
j_gene: TRBJ2-2
CDR3nt: TGTGCCACCCAAGACGGGAGGGCCGCCGGGGAGCTGTTTTTT
CDR3aa: CATQDGRAAGELFF

d_gene: -
abundance: few
len: 10
v_gene: TRBV27
j_gene: TRBJ2-4
CDR3nt: TGTGCCTCGGGTTGGAACATTCAGTACTTC
CDR3aa: CASGWNIQYF

d_gene: -
abundance: -
len: 17
v_gene: TRBV7-3
j_gene: TRBJ2-1
CDR3nt: TGTGCCAGCAGCTTAAGTGGCAGGGTAGATTTCGGCAATGAGCAGTTCTTC
CDR3aa: CASSLSGRVDFGNEQFF

d_gene: -
abundance: -
len: 13
v_gene: TRBV7-9
j_gene: TRBJ2-5
CDR3nt: TGTGCCAGCAGCGGCCGGGACCACAATGAGCAGTACTTC
CDR3aa: CASSGRDHNEQYF

d_gene: -
abundance: -
len: 14
v_gene: TRBV2
j_gene: TRBJ2-3
CDR3nt: TGTGCCAGCAACAGACAGGCCCCGGGAGATACGCAGTATTTT
CDR3aa: CASNRQAPGDTQYF

d_gene: -
abundance: -
len: 16
v_gene: TRBV7-6
j_gene: TRBJ2-5
CDR3nt: TGTGCCAGCAGCTTAGATGGAACAGGAGTAGGAGAGACCCAGTACTTC
CDR3aa: CASSLDGTGVGETQYF

d_gene: -
abundance: few
len: 14
v_gene: TRBV12-3/TRBV12-4
j_gene: TRBJ1-2
CDR3nt: TGTGCCAGCAGTTTTGGGGGACGGACCTATGGCTACACCTTC
CDR3aa: CASSFGGRTYGYTF

d_gene: -
abundance: -
len: 20
v_gene: TRBV7-3
j_gene: TRBJ2-3
CDR3nt: TGTGCCAGCAGCCAGGGCTCTGTCCGGGTTTGGTCCAAAAACACAGATACGCAGTATTTT
CDR3aa: CASSQGSVRVWSKNTDTQYF

d_gene: -
abundance: few
len: 15
v_gene: TRBV5-1
j_gene: TRBJ1-1
CDR3nt: TGCGCCAGCAGCCGGGGGGCAGGGCTGAACACTGAAGCTTTCTTT
CDR3aa: CASSRGAGLNTEAFF

d_gene: -
abundance: few
len: 14
v_gene: TRBV5-5
j_gene: TRBJ2-7
CDR3nt: TGTGCCACCTCAATAGCGGTGTCCTACAATGAGCAGTACTTC
CDR3aa: CATSIAVSYNEQYF

d_gene: TRBD1
abundance: -
len: 16
v_gene: TRBV2
j_gene: TRBJ2-5
CDR3nt: TGTGCCAGCAGTGAAAGCTGGACAGGCCCCCAGGGGACCCAGTACTTC
CDR3aa: CASSESWTGPQGTQYF

d_gene: TRBD1
abundance: -
len: 15
v_gene: TRBV7-2
j_gene: TRBJ2-1
CDR3nt: TGTGCCAGCAGCCCAACTCCGGGACAGGGGACTGAGCAGTTCTTC
CDR3aa: CASSPTPGQGTEQFF

d_gene: TRBD1
abundance: -
len: 12
v_gene: TRBV20-1
j_gene: TRBJ1-1
CDR3nt: TGCAGTGCGGGGACAGGGGGCAAGGAAGCTTTCTTT
CDR3aa: CSAGTGGKEAFF

d_gene: -
abundance: -
len: 15
v_gene: TRBV7-9
j_gene: TRBJ2-7
CDR3nt: TGTGCCAGCAGCTTAGTGTACCGAAGAACCTACGAGCAGTACTTC
CDR3aa: CASSLVYRRTYEQYF

d_gene: TRBD2
abundance: -
len: 16
v_gene: TRBV29-1
j_gene: TRBJ2-3
CDR3nt: TGCAGCGTTGTGGGGGTACTAGCGGGGAGCACAGATACGCAGTATTTT
CDR3aa: CSVVGVLAGSTDTQYF

d_gene: -
abundance: -
len: 15
v_gene: TRBV28
j_gene: TRBJ1-5
CDR3nt: TGTGCCAGCAAATCGTGGGGGAGCGGCAATCAGCCCCAGCATTTT
CDR3aa: CASKSWGSGNQPQHF

d_gene: -
abundance: -
len: 15
v_gene: TRBV20-1
j_gene: TRBJ2-7
CDR3nt: TGCAGTGCTCCCTCCTTAGCGGTTAACTCCTACGAGCAGTACTTC
CDR3aa: CSAPSLAVNSYEQYF

d_gene: TRBD1
abundance: -
len: 14
v_gene: TRBV28
j_gene: TRBJ1-2
CDR3nt: TGTGCCAGCAGTTCCATGACAGGGAACTATGGCTACACCTTC
CDR3aa: CASSSMTGNYGYTF

d_gene: -
abundance: -
len: 14
v_gene: TRBV24-1
j_gene: TRBJ2-5
CDR3nt: TGTGCCACCAGTGCTCCCGGGAACCAAGAGACCCAGTACTTC
CDR3aa: CATSAPGNQETQYF

d_gene: -
abundance: -
len: 15
v_gene: TRBV21-1
j_gene: TRBJ2-1
CDR3nt: TGTGCCAGCAGCAAAGTCGACGGGAGGGCCGTAGGGCAGTTCTTC
CDR3aa: CASSKVDGRAVGQFF

d_gene: TRBD1
abundance: -
len: 14
v_gene: TRBV29-1
j_gene: TRBJ2-1
CDR3nt: TGCAGCGGCGGGGGACAGGGGAGTTTTAATGAGCAGTTCTTC
CDR3aa: CSGGGQGSFNEQFF

d_gene: -
abundance: once
len: 16
v_gene: TRBV28
j_gene: TRBJ1-2
CDR3nt: TGTGCCAGCAGTTTGGGGGGAGGGGGAGCTAACTATGGCTACACCTTC
CDR3aa: CASSLGGGGANYGYTF

d_gene: TRBD1
abundance: -
len: 15
v_gene: TRBV9
j_gene: TRBJ1-2
CDR3nt: TGTGCCAGCAGCAAGGGGACAGGTCTACGCTATGGCTACACCTTC
CDR3aa: CASSKGTGLRYGYTF